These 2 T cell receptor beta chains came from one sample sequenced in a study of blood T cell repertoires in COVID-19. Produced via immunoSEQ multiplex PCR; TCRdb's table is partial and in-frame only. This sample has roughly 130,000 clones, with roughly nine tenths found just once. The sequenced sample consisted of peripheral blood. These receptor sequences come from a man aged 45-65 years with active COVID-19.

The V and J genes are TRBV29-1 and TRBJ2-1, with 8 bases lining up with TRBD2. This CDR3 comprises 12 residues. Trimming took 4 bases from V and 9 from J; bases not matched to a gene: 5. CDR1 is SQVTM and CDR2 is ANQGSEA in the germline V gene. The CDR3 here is CSVAGLAGEQFF. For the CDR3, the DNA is TGCAGCGTTGCAGGTCTAGCGGGTGAGCAGTTCTTC.

CDR3 sequence: CASSNLGTGRETQYF. DNA of the CDR3: TGTGCCAGCAGCAATCTCGGGACAGGACGGGAGACCCAGTACTTC. This rearrangement joins TRBV21-1 to TRBJ2-5; the listed D gene, TRBD1, was not tested against the DNA. TRBV21-1 is marked as a pseudogene. The CDR3 extends over 15 amino acids.